This T cell receptor (beta chain) was sequenced during a study of T cell repertoires in cytomegalovirus infection. This CDR3 has 15 residues. The germline V and J ends were trimmed by 0 bases and 4 bases, with 9 bases remaining between them. Germline V gives CDR1 KGHSH, CDR2 LQKENI. With regard to this clonotype: Its target is unknown.

Using its own MiXCR run on the reads, TCRdb lists one record per CDR3 protein. The sample includes 250,000 to 300,000 distinct CDR3 sequences, 20% to 25% of them seen just once. The specimen was cultured PBMCs, collected from culture after CMV antigen stimulation. The gene calls are TRBV18 and TRBJ2-2; D unresolved. The TCR originated in a human donor in good health (CMV status not recorded). Some clones in this sample may be carry-over from other donors' samples. This chain's CDR3 is CASSPPATSTGELFF. DNA for the CDR3: TGTGCCAGCTCACCACCGGCGACTTCCACCGGGGAGCTGTTTTTT.